The T cell receptor beta chain under discussion was sequenced for a study of identical twins. Losses at the gene ends were 6 bases for V and 0 bases for J; bases not matched to a gene: 8. CDR1 and CDR2 (germline): SGHVS, FQNEAQ. This CDR3 spans 16 amino acids. Notes on the study in general: Some out-of-frame alpha sequences were shared by twins, and these showed excess low generation probability.

With respect to this clonotype: Its target is unknown.

A universal primer binding site was introduced by template switching. The final cDNA contained unique molecular identifiers. MiXCR was run by TCRdb on the 5' RACE reads, yielding one entry per CDR3 protein. In the table there are nearly 200,000 distinct CDR3 sequences, around a sixth of which are singletons. These data also formed part of another study, on T cells expressing NK-cell markers. That source reports: The leading position in the CD3+CD56-NKG2C+ fraction of a few donors also went to these clonotypes. HCMV specificity of the expanded NKG2C+ T cell clones stayed unclear.

The chain joins TRBV7-8 to TRBJ2-7, with 10 bases matching TRBD2. The sample comprised CD8+ T cells sorted from blood. This receptor was taken from a woman aged 18-29 years in good health. The CDR3 sequence is CASRALAGDDSYEQYF. In DNA, the CDR3 is TGTGCCAGCAGAGCCCTAGCGGGGGATGACTCCTACGAGCAGTACTTC.